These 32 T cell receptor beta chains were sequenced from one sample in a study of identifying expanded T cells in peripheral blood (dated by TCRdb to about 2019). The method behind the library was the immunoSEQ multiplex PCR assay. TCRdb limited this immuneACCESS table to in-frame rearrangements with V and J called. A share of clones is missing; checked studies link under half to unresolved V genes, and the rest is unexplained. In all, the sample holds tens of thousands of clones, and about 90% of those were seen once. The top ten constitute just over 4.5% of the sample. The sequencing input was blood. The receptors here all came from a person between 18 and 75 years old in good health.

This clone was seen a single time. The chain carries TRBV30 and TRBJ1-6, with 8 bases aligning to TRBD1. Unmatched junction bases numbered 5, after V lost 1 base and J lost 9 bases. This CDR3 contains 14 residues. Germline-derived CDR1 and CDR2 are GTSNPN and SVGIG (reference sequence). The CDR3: CAWSADREASPLHF. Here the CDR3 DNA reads TGTGCCTGGAGTGCGGACAGGGAGGCTTCACCCCTCCACTTT.

The CDR3 spells CASSASPGLTDRTQYF. In nucleotides, the CDR3 is TGTGCCAGCAGCGCGTCCCCGGGACTTACAGATCGTACGCAGTATTTT. This rearrangement joins TRBV7-2 to TRBJ2-3; D might be TRBD2 (6 bases). Germline V lookup: CDR1 SGHTA, CDR2 FQGNSA. CDR3 length: 16 amino acids. Trimming pared 5 bases from V and 8 bases from J, leaving 23 bases between.

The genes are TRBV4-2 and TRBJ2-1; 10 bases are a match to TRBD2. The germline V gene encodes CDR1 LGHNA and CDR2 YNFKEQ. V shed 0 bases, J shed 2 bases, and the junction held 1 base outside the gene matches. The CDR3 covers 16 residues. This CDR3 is CASSQDSGGTYNEQFF. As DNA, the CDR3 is TGTGCCAGCAGCCAAGATAGCGGGGGGACCTACAATGAGCAGTTCTTC.

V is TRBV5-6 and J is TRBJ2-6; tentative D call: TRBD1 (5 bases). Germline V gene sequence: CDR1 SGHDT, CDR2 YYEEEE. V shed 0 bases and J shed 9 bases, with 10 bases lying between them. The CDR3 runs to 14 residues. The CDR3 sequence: CASSLGQGHNVLTF. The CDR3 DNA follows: TGTGCCAGCAGCTTGGGGCAGGGTCACAACGTCCTGACTTTC.

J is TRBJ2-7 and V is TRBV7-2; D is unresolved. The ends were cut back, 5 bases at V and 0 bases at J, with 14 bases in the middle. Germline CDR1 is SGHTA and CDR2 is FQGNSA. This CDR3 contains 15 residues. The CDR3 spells CASSPPPGLSYEQYF. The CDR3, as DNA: TGTGCCAGCAGCCCCCCCCCTGGCCTCTCCTACGAGCAGTACTTC. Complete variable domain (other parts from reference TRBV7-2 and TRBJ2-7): GAGVSQSPSNKVTEKGKDVELRCDPISGHTALYWYRQSLGQGLEFLIYFQGNSAPDKSGLPSDRFSAERTGGSVSTLTIQRTQQEDSAVYLCASSPPPGLSYEQYFGPGTRLTVT.

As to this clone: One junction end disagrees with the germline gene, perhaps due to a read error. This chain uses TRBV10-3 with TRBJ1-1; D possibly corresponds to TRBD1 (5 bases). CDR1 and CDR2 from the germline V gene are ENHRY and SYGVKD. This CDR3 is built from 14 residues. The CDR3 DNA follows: TGTGCCCTCAGACCGAGCCTGGGGGACACTGAAGCTTTCTTT. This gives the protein CALRPSLGDTEAFF.

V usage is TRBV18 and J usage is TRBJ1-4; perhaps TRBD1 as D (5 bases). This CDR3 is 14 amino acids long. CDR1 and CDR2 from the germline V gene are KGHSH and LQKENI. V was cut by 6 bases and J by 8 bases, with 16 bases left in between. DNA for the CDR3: TGTGCCAGCTCCACCGGGACGTCCCTCGAAAAACTGTTTTTT. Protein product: CASSTGTSLEKLFF.

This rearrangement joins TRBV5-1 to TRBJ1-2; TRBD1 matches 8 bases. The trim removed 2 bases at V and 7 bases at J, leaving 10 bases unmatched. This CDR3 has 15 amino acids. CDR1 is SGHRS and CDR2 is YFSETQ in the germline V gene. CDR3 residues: CASSLGQGAVGGYTF. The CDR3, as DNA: TGCGCCAGCAGCTTAGGACAGGGCGCTGTGGGTGGCTACACCTTC.

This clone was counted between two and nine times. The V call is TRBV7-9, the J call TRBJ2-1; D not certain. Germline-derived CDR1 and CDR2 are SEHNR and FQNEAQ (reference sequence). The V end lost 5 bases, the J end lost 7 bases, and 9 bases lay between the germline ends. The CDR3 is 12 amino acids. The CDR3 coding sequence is TGTGCCAGCAGCCGGTCCAAAAATGAGCAGTTCTTC. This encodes CASSRSKNEQFF.

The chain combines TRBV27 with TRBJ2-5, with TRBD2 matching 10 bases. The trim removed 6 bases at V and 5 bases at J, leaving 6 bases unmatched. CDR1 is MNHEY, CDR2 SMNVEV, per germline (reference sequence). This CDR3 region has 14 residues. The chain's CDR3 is CASSRLAGEETQYF. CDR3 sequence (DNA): TGTGCCAGCAGCCGCCTAGCGGGAGAGGAGACCCAGTACTTC.

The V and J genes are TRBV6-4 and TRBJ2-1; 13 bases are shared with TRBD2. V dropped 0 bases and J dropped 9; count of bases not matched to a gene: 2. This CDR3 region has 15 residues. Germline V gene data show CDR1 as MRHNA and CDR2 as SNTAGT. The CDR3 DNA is TGTGCCAGCAGTGACTCACTAGCGGGAGGGAGTGAGCAGTTCTTC. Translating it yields CASSDSLAGGSEQFF.

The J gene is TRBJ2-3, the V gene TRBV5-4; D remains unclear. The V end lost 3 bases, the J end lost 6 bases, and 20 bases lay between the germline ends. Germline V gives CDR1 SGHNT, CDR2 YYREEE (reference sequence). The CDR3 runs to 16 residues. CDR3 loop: CASSSPGMGLSDTQYF. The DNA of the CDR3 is TGTGCCAGCAGCTCCCCCGGAATGGGGTTGTCGGATACGCAGTATTTT.

The CDR3, as DNA: TGTGCCAGTAGTATAGATCCCAGGGGGGGCACTGAAGCTTTCTTT. Translating it yields CASSIDPRGGTEAFF. This chain uses TRBV19 with TRBJ1-1; 7 bases match TRBD1. V gave up 0 bases and J gave up 4 bases; unmatched junction bases: 5. The CDR3 runs to 15 residues. Per the germline V gene, CDR1 is LNHDA and CDR2 is SQIVND (reference sequence).

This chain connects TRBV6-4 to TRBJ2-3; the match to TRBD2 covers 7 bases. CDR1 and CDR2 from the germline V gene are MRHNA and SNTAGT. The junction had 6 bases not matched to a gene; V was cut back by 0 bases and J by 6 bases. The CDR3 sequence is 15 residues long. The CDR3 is CASSDSVGEGDTQYF. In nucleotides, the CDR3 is TGTGCCAGCAGTGACTCAGTGGGGGAGGGGGATACGCAGTATTTT.

The CDR3 nucleotides read TGTGCCAGCAGCGAGGAGGGACACTCCAATGAAAAACTGTTTTTT. It specifies CASSEEGHSNEKLFF. The chain uses TRBV9 and TRBJ1-4; D may be TRBD1 (6 bases). CDR1 is SGDLS, CDR2 YYNGEE, per germline. This CDR3 spans 15 amino acids. Between the trimmed V and J ends, which lost 3 bases and 5 bases, there was a span of 14 bases.

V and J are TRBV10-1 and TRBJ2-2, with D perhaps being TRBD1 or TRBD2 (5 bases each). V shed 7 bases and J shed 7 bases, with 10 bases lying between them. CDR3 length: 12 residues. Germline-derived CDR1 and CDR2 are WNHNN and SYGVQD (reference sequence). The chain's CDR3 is CASTDGGGELFF. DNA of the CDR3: TGCGCCAGCACTGATGGGGGCGGGGAGCTGTTTTTT.

This chain's CDR3 is CASSPGLAGDDEQYF. For the CDR3, the DNA is TGCGCCAGCAGCCCGGGACTAGCGGGGGATGACGAGCAGTACTTC. The chain is built from TRBV5-1 and TRBJ2-7; 14 nucleotides agree with TRBD2. The CDR3 runs to 15 residues. CDR1 SGHRS and CDR2 YFSETQ come from the germline V gene. The trim removed 4 bases at V and 5 bases at J, leaving 5 bases unmatched.

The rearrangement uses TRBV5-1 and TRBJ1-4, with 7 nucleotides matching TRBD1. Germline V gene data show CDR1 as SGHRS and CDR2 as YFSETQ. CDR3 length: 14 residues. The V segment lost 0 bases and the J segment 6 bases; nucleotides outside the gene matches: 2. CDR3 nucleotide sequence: TGCGCCAGCAGCTTGGGGCAGGGGGATGAAAAACTGTTTTTT. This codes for CASSLGQGDEKLFF.

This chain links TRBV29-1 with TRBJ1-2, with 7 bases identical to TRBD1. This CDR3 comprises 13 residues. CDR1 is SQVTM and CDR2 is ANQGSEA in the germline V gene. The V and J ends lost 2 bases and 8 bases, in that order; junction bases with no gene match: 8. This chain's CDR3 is CSVERQGGRGYTF. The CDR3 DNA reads TGCAGCGTTGAAAGACAGGGAGGAAGGGGCTACACCTTC.

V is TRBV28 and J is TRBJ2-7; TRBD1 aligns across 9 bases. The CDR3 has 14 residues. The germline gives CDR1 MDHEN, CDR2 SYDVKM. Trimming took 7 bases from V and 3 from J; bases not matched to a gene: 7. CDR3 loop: CASTPWDRDYEQYF. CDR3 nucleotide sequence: TGTGCCAGCACCCCTTGGGACAGGGACTACGAGCAGTACTTC.

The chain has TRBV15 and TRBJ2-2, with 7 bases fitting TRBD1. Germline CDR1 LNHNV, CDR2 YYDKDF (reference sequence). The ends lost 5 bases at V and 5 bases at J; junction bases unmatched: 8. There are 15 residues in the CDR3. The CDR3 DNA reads TGTGCCACCAGCCATACAGGGGTCGGTACCGGGGAGCTGTTTTTT. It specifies CATSHTGVGTGELFF.

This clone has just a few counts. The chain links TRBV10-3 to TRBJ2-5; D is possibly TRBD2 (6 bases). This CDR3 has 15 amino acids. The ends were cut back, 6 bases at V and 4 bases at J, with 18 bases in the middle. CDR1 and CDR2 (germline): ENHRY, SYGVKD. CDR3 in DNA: TGTGCCATCAGAGCCTCAGGAGGGCAGGCAGAGACCCAGTACTTC. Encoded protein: CAIRASGGQAETQYF.

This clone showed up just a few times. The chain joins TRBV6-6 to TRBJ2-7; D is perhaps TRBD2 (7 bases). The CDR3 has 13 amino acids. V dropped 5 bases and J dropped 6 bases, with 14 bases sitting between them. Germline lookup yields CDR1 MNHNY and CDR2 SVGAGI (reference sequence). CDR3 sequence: CASSRTGGREQYF. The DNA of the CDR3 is TGTGCCAGCAGTCGAACCGGGGGGCGCGAGCAGTACTTC.

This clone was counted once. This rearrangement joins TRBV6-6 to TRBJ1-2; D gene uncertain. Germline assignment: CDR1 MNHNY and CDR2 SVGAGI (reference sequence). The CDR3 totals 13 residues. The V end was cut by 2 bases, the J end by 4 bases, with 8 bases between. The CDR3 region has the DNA TGTGCCAGCAGTTACCAGGTCGCCTATGGCTACACCTTC. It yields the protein CASSYQVAYGYTF.

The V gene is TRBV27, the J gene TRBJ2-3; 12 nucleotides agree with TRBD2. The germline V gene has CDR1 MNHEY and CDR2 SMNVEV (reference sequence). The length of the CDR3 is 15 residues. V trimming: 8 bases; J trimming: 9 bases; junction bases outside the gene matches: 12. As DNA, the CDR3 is TGTGCCAGCCGAAGACTAGCGGGGGACGGACGCACGCAGTATTTT. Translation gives CASRRLAGDGRTQYF.

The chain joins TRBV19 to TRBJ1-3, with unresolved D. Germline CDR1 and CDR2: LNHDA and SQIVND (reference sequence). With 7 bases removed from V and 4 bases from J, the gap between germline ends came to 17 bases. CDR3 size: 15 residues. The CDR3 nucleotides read TGTGCCAGTATCGGTCCAGGAGTGACGGGAAACACCATATATTTT. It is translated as CASIGPGVTGNTIYF.

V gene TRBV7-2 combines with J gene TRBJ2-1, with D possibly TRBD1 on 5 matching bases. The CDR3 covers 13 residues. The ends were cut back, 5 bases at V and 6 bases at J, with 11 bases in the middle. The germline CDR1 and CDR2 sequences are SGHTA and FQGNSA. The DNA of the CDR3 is TGTGCCAGCAGCGACAGTTTCTCCAATGAGCAGTTCTTC. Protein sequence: CASSDSFSNEQFF.

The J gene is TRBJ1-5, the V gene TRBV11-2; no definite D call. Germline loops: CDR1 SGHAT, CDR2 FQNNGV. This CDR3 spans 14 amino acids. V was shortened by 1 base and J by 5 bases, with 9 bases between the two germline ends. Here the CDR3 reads CASSLGSGDQPQHF. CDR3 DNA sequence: TGTGCCAGCAGCTTAGGTTCCGGGGATCAGCCCCAGCATTTT.

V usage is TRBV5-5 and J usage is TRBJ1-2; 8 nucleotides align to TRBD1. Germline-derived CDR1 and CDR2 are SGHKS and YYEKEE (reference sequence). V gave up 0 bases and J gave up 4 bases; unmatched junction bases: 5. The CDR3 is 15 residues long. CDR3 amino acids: CASSLGTGYRYGYTF. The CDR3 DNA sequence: TGTGCCAGCAGCTTGGGGACAGGGTACCGCTATGGCTACACCTTC. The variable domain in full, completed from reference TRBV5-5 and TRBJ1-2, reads DAGVTQSPTHLIKTRGQQVTLRCSPISGHKSVSWYQQVLGQGPQFIFQYYEKEERGRGNFPDRFSARQFPNYSSELNVNALLLGDSALYLCASSLGTGYRYGYTFGSGTRLTVV.

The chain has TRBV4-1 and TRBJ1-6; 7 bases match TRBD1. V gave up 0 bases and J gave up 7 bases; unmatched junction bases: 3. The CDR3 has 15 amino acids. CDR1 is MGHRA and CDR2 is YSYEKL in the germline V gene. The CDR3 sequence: CASSQEGTENSPLHF. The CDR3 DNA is TGCGCCAGCAGCCAAGAAGGGACAGAGAATTCACCCCTCCACTTT.

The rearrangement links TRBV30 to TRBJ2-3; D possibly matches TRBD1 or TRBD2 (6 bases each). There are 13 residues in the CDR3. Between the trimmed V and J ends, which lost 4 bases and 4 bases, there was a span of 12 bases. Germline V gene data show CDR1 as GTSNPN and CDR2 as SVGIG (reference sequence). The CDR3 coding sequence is TGTGCCTGGATAGGGGGGTCCGCAGATACGCAGTATTTT. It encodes CAWIGGSADTQYF.

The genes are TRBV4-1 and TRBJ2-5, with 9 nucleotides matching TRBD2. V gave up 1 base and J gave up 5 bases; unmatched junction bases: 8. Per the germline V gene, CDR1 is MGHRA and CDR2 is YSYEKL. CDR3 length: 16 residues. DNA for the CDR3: TGCGCCAGCAGCCAAGCGGTGCGGGGGGGCCTGGAGACCCAGTACTTC. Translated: CASSQAVRGGLETQYF.